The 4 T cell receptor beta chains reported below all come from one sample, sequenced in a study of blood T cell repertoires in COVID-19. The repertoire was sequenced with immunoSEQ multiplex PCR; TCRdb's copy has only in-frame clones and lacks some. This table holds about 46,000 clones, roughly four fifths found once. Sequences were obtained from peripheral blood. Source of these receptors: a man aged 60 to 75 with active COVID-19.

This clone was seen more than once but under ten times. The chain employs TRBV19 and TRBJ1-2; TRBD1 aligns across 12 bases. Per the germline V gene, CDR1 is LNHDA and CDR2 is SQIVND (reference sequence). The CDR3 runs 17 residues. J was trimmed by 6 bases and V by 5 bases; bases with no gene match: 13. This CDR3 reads CASSSKSPGTGGNGYTF. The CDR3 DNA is TGTGCCAGTAGTTCAAAATCACCCGGGACAGGGGGCAATGGCTACACCTTC.

The CDR3 coding sequence is TGTGCCAGCAGTGTTATCTCTTCCTACGAGCAGTACTTC. It encodes CASSVISSYEQYF. This chain joins TRBV28 and TRBJ2-7; D unclear. The CDR3 has 13 residues. Germline V lookup: CDR1 MDHEN, CDR2 SYDVKM. Trimming removed 5 bases at V and 1 base at J, with 9 bases between.

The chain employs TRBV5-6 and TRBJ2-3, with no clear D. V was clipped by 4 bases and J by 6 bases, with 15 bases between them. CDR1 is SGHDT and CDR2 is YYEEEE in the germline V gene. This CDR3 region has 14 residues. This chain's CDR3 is CASSLRSLFDTQYF. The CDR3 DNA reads TGTGCCAGCAGCCTAAGGAGCCTGTTTGATACGCAGTATTTT.

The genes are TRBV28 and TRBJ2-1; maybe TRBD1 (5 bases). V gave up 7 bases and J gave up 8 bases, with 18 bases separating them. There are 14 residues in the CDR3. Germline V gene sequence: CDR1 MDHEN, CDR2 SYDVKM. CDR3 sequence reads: CASIPTGLRDEQFF. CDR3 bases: TGTGCCAGCATACCAACAGGCTTAAGGGATGAGCAGTTCTTC.